Listed here are 2 T cell receptor beta chains from one sample, sequenced in a study of blood T cell repertoires in COVID-19. Only in-frame clones appear in the TCRdb table, and some are missing; sequencing was by immunoSEQ multiplex PCR. The profile shows fewer than 200,000 clones, approximately 89% of them singletons. The sample taken for sequencing was peripheral blood. Receptor source: a woman between 55 and 75 years old with acute or convalescent COVID-19.

The rearrangement links TRBV19 to TRBJ2-5, with 11 bases fitting TRBD2. The germline CDR1 and CDR2 sequences are LNHDA and SQIVND (reference sequence). Trimming took 4 bases from V and 1 from J; bases not matched to a gene: 8. The CDR3 spans 17 residues. CDR3 coding DNA: TGTGCCAGTAGTAAACTAGCGGGAGTGAGCGGCCAAGAGACCCAGTACTTC. Translated: CASSKLAGVSGQETQYF.

This CDR3 reads CASSSGGDASYEQYF. The DNA of the CDR3 is TGCGCCTCCAGCAGTGGAGGAGATGCCTCCTACGAGCAGTACTTC. The chain joins TRBV5-1 to TRBJ2-7, with a tentative D call TRBD2 (5 bases). Germline CDR1 is SGHRS and CDR2 is YFSETQ. The CDR3 is made up of 15 amino acids. Trimming pared 10 bases from V and 0 bases from J, leaving 20 bases between.